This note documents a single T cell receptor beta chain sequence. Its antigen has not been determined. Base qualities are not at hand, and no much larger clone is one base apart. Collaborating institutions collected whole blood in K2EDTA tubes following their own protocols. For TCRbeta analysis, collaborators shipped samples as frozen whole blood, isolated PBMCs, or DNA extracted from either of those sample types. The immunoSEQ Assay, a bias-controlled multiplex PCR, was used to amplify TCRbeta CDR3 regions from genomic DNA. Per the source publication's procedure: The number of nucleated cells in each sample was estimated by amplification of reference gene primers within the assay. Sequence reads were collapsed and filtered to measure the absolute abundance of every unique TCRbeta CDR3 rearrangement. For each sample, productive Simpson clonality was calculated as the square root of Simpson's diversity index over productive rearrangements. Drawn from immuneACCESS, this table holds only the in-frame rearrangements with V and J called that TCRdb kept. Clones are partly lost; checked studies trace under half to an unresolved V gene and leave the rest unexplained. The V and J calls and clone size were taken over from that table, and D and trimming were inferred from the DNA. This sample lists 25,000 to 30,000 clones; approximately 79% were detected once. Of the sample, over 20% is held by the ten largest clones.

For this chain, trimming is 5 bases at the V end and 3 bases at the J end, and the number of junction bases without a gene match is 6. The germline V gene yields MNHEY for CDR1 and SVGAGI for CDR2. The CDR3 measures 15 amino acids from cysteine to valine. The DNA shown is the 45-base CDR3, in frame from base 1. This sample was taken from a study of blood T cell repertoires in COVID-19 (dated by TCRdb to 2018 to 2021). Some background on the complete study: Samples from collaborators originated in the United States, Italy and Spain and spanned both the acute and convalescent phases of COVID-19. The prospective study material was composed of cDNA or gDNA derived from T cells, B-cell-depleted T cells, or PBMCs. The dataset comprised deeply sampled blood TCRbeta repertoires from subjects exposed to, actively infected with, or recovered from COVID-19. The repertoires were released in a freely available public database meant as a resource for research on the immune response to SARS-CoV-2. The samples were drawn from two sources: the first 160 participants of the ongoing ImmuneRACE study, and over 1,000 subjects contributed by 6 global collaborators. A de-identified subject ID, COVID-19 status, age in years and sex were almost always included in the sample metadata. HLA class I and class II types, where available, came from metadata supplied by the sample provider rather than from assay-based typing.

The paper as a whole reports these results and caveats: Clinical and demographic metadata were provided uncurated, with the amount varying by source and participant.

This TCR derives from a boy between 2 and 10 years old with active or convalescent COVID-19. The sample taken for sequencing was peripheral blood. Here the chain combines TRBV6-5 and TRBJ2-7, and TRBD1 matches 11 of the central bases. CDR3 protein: CASSIEGQGVYEQYV. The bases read TGTGCCAGCAGTATAGAGGGACAGGGGGTCTACGAGCAGTACGTC.